Sequencing of this T cell receptor (beta chain) was carried out in a study of CD8 T cells in Susac syndrome. About this clonotype: No antigen is known for it.

Random hexamers were used to reverse transcribe an amount of about 0.5 to 1 ug RNA. An immunoSEQ multiplex PCR generated amplified TCR beta CDR3 products spanning 54 Vbeta and 13 Jbeta. TCRdb reprocessed the immunoSEQ multiplex PCR reads with MiXCR, giving one entry per CDR3 protein. The table has 160,000 or so distinct CDR3 sequences, approximately 96% seen once; the top ten hold just over 0.2%. Germline CDR1 SNHLY, CDR2 FYNNEI. The CDR3 contains 13 residues. With 3 bases clipped from V and 8 bases from J, the junction kept 6 bases outside the gene matches. Sequencing of TCR beta was performed on blood CD8+ and CD4+ T cells. TEMRA cells were FACS-enriched, and CD8+ and CD4+ T cells were isolated negatively. General observations from the study: The study's TCR sequencing and HLA analysis covered a relatively small number of individuals, and the study acknowledged this.

The clonotype was recovered from a human donor with multiple sclerosis. The chain has TRBV2 and TRBJ1-1, with 7 bases identical to TRBD1. Sequencing was done on a sample of CD8+ T cells from PBMCs. CDR3 in amino acids: CASSETGSLEAFF. The CDR3 DNA is TGTGCCAGCAGTGAGACAGGGAGTTTAGAAGCTTTCTTT.